A selection of T cell receptor beta chains follows, all from one sample in a study of technical replicates of blood from a handful of donors. Clones were sequenced by immunoSEQ multiplex PCR, and TCRdb holds only the in-frame ones, with some missing. Here the sample spans tens of thousands of clones, 90% to 96% being singletons. What was sequenced was T cells isolated from PBMCs. The source is a human donor in good health. Both conserved end residues are part of each CDR3. D genes are given only for firm matches. Size values are once, few and many counts, or a class for expanded clones, and some rows have none.

d_call: NA; clone_size: once; j_call: TRBJ2-1; v_call: TRBV29-1; cdr3_nt: TGCAGCGTTGGCTCGCAGGGAAACCCCTACAATGAGCAGTTCTTC; cdr3_aa: CSVGSQGNPYNEQFF
d_call: NA; clone_size: NA; j_call: TRBJ1-1; v_call: TRBV4-3; cdr3_nt: TGCGCCAGCAGTCTGAACTGGAACACTGAAGCTTTCTTT; cdr3_aa: CASSLNWNTEAFF
d_call: TRBD2; clone_size: NA; j_call: TRBJ2-1; v_call: TRBV7-6; cdr3_nt: TGTGCCAGCAGCTTAAGTTGGGGGGCTAGCGGGAATAGAAATGAGCAGTTCTTC; cdr3_aa: CASSLSWGASGNRNEQFF
d_call: NA; clone_size: NA; j_call: TRBJ1-1; v_call: TRBV4-1; cdr3_nt: TGCGCCAGCTTAGGACAGCTGAACACTGAAGCTTTCTTT; cdr3_aa: CASLGQLNTEAFF
d_call: TRBD1; clone_size: NA; j_call: TRBJ1-1; v_call: TRBV7-9; cdr3_nt: TGTGCCAGCAGCGCCCGGGACAGGGGAGGAACTGAAGCTTTCTTT; cdr3_aa: CASSARDRGGTEAFF
d_call: TRBD2; clone_size: NA; j_call: TRBJ2-1; v_call: TRBV15; cdr3_nt: TGTGCCACCAGCGAGGGACTAGCGGGAGCCGGGAATGAGCAGTTCTTC; cdr3_aa: CATSEGLAGAGNEQFF
d_call: TRBD2; clone_size: NA; j_call: TRBJ2-7; v_call: TRBV5-4; cdr3_nt: TGTGCCAGCAGCTCCGAGGGACTAGCGGGGGACTACGAGCAGTACTTC; cdr3_aa: CASSSEGLAGDYEQYF
d_call: TRBD1; clone_size: NA; j_call: TRBJ1-4; v_call: TRBV10-2; cdr3_nt: TGCGCCAGCAGTGATACAGGGGGATATGAAAAACTGTTTTTT; cdr3_aa: CASSDTGGYEKLFF
d_call: TRBD1; clone_size: NA; j_call: TRBJ2-3; v_call: TRBV28; cdr3_nt: TGTGCCACAGGGGGACAGGGGGAGTATACGCAGTATTTT; cdr3_aa: CATGGQGEYTQYF
d_call: TRBD1; clone_size: NA; j_call: TRBJ1-4; v_call: TRBV2; cdr3_nt: TGTGCCAGCACCCCTAACAGGGGAACTAATGAAAAACTGTTTTTT; cdr3_aa: CASTPNRGTNEKLFF